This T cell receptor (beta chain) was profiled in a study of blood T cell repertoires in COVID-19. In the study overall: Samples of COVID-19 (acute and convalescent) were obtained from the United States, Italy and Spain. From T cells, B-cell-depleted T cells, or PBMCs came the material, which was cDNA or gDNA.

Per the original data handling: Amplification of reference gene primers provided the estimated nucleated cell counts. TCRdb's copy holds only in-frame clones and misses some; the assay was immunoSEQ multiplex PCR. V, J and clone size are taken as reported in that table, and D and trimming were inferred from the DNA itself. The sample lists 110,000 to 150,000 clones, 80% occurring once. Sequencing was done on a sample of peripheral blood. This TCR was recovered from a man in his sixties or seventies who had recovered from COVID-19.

CDR3 sequence (DNA): TGTGCCAGCAGGCAAACAGGAGACAATGAGCAGTTCTTC. Amino acid sequence: CASRQTGDNEQFF. V is TRBV27 and J is TRBJ2-1, with a weak D call TRBD1 (5 bases). This CDR3 has 13 amino acids. Per the germline V gene, CDR1 is MNHEY and CDR2 is SMNVEV (reference sequence). Trimming removed 6 bases from V and 5 bases from J, with 11 bases in between.